This is a list of T cell receptor beta chains from one sample in a study of technical replicates of blood from a handful of donors. The assay was immunoSEQ multiplex PCR, and TCRdb's table has in-frame clones only and misses some. The data contain tens of thousands of clones, around nine tenths of them singletons. Sequencing was done on a sample of T cells isolated from PBMCs. The receptors were gathered from a human donor in good health. Each CDR3 is given with its conserved first and last residue. D genes are given only for firm matches. Expanded clones are given a class, and other clones once, few, many or no size at all.

v_call	clone_size	j_call	d_call	cdr3_nt	cdr3_aa
TRBV18	-	TRBJ1-1	TRBD1	TGTGCCAGCTCACCACCGTTTAGGGGGCAGGGAGCTTTCTTT	CASSPPFRGQGAFF
TRBV7-6	-	TRBJ2-7	TRBD1	TGTGCCAGCAGCCCCGGGACAGGCTTCTACGAGCAGTACTTC	CASSPGTGFYEQYF
TRBV18	-	TRBJ2-7	-	TGTGCCAGCTCAGGGGCATCCTACGAGCAGTACTTC	CASSGASYEQYF
TRBV6-5	-	TRBJ1-6	-	TGTGCCAGCAGTAAGGGACATTCCAATTCACCCCTCCACTTT	CASSKGHSNSPLHF
TRBV7-3	-	TRBJ2-1	TRBD2	TGTGCCAGCAGCTTAGTAGGCGGGAGTAACAATGAGCAGTTCTTC	CASSLVGGSNNEQFF
TRBV27	once	TRBJ2-1	-	TGTGCCAGCAGTTTATCGTCAGATGAGCAGTTCTTC	CASSLSSDEQFF
TRBV5-3	-	TRBJ2-1	-	TGTGCCAGAAGTTTGGGACGGGGTCGTGAGCAGTTCTTC	CARSLGRGREQFF
TRBV7-3	-	TRBJ2-7	TRBD2	TGTGCCAGCAGCGTACTAGCGGGAGGGCCGGGCGAGCAGTACTTC	CASSVLAGGPGEQYF
TRBV27	-	TRBJ1-5	TRBD1	TGTGCCAGCAGTTTGGACAGGGGGCGGCAGCCCCAGCATTTT	CASSLDRGRQPQHF
TRBV19	-	TRBJ2-3	TRBD2	TGTGCCAGTAGTGATACTAGCGAGCACACAGATACGCAGTATTTT	CASSDTSEHTDTQYF
TRBV13	-	TRBJ2-2	TRBD2	TGTGCCAGCAGCTTCCCGGGACTAGCGGGAGCCACCGGGGAGCTGTTTTTT	CASSFPGLAGATGELFF
TRBV5-1	-	TRBJ2-5	TRBD2	TGCGCCAGCAGCTTTTGGACTAGCCAAGAGACCCAGTACTTC	CASSFWTSQETQYF
TRBV7-8	-	TRBJ1-4	TRBD1	TGTGCCAGCAGCGCATACAGGGGACGAAATGAAAAACTGTTTTTT	CASSAYRGRNEKLFF
TRBV15	-	TRBJ1-2	-	TGTGCCACCAGCAGAGATTTGGGGCAGGACTATGGCTACACCTTC	CATSRDLGQDYGYTF
TRBV13	-	TRBJ1-3	TRBD1	TGTGCCAGCAGCTTAGGAACAGGGGGAGTCTCTGGAAACACCATATATTTT	CASSLGTGGVSGNTIYF
TRBV5-6	-	TRBJ2-5	TRBD2	TGTGCCAGCAGCCAAACTAGCGGCCAAGAGACCCAGTACTTC	CASSQTSGQETQYF
TRBV6-5	-	TRBJ2-1	TRBD2	TGTGCCAGCAGTTACGGGCTAGCGGGAGTGGAGCAGTTCTTC	CASSYGLAGVEQFF
TRBV18	-	TRBJ1-2	TRBD1	TGTGCCAGCTCACCCGCGGGACAGAACTATGGCTACACCTTC	CASSPAGQNYGYTF
TRBV4-3	-	TRBJ2-2	TRBD1	TGCGCCAGCAGTCGAGGCTGGGACAGTTCTAACACCGGGGAGCTGTTTTTT	CASSRGWDSSNTGELFF
TRBV30	-	TRBJ2-5	TRBD1	TGTGCCTGGAATCTGGACAGGGGACGGACCCAGTACTTC	CAWNLDRGRTQYF
TRBV7-2	-	TRBJ1-2	-	TGTGCCAGCAGCTCCCGGGGTTCAAGGACCAACTATGGCTACACCTTC	CASSSRGSRTNYGYTF
TRBV6-1	-	TRBJ2-7	TRBD2	TGTGCCAGCAGTGAAGGACTAGCGTCCATCTCCTACGAGCAGTACTTC	CASSEGLASISYEQYF
TRBV14	once	TRBJ2-2	-	TGTGCCAGCAGCCAAGATAGGAGATGGGTTAACACCGGGGAGCTGTTTTTT	CASSQDRRWVNTGELFF
TRBV27	-	TRBJ1-1	-	TGTGCCAGCAGTTTATACCCCGGACAGATTGAAGCTTTCTTT	CASSLYPGQIEAFF
TRBV13	-	TRBJ2-1	TRBD2	TGTGCCAGCAGCCCGACTAGCGGCAATGAGCAGTTCTTC	CASSPTSGNEQFF
TRBV11-2	once	TRBJ2-3	-	TGTGCCAGCAGCACCGGGGTGGAGACAGATACGCAGTATTTT	CASSTGVETDTQYF
TRBV28	-	TRBJ1-5	-	TGTGCCAGCAGTTTCCCACAGGGCGGTCATCAGCCCCAGCATTTT	CASSFPQGGHQPQHF
TRBV27	-	TRBJ2-7	TRBD2	TGTGCCAGCAGTCCTGGGACTAGCGGTCCCTACGAGCAGTACTTC	CASSPGTSGPYEQYF
TRBV19	-	TRBJ2-3	TRBD2	TGTGCCAGTAGTGTCCGGACGGGAGGGTTAACAGATACGCAGTATTTT	CASSVRTGGLTDTQYF
TRBV5-6	once	TRBJ1-2	-	TGTGCCAGCAGCTTAAGGGAGGTCTATGGCTACACCTTC	CASSLREVYGYTF
TRBV2	-	TRBJ2-1	TRBD2	TGTGCCGGCTCCGGGACTAGCGGATACAATGAGCAGTTCTTC	CAGSGTSGYNEQFF
TRBV28	-	TRBJ2-7	TRBD2	TGTGCCAGCAGTTTAATAATAGGACTAGCGGGGTACGAGCAGTACTTC	CASSLIIGLAGYEQYF
TRBV11-3	-	TRBJ2-1	TRBD2	TGTGCCAGCAGCTTAGAGCCACTAGCGGGAAGAGTCCAGTTCTTC	CASSLEPLAGRVQFF
TRBV6-5	once	TRBJ2-1	TRBD2	TGTGCCAGCAGTTACGCGGGAGACAATGAGCAGTTCTTC	CASSYAGDNEQFF
TRBV7-3	-	TRBJ2-2	-	TGTGCCAGCAGCTCCACAGTGGGCACCGGGGAGCTGTTTTTT	CASSSTVGTGELFF
TRBV30	-	TRBJ2-1	-	TGTGCCTGGAGTGTAGCCCTCTCTCAAGAGCAGTTCTTC	CAWSVALSQEQFF
TRBV29-1	few	TRBJ1-3	-	TGCAGCGTTGAGCGTGGCTCTGGAAACACCATATATTTT	CSVERGSGNTIYF
TRBV10-2	-	TRBJ2-7	-	TGCGCCAGCAGTGATCTACCCTACGAGCAGTACTTC	CASSDLPYEQYF